This is a list of T cell receptor beta chains from one sample in a study of T cells in Graves' hyperthyroidism and ophthalmopathy. MiXCR was run by TCRdb on the multiplex PCR reads, yielding one entry per CDR3 protein. This table holds some 720,000 distinct CDR3 sequences, 16% found once. Sequenced sample: blood. The receptor source for this set is a young man with Graves' hyperthyroidism. The CDR3 runs from the conserved cysteine through the conserved F or W. Fields, in order: D gene, V gene, J gene, clone size, CDR3 protein, CDR3 DNA. D genes are given only for firm matches. Part of the rows lack a size; the others show once, few, many or a class for expanded clones.

D: NA
V: TRBV16
J: TRBJ1-2
size: few
CDR3: CASRLNTNYGYTF
DNA: TGTGCCAGCAGACTAAACACTAACTATGGCTACACCTTC

D: NA
V: TRBV20-1
J: TRBJ1-1
size: NA
CDR3: CSADTQGPAFF
DNA: TGCAGTGCAGATACACAGGGACCGGCTTTCTTT

D: NA
V: TRBV18
J: TRBJ1-1
size: many
CDR3: CASSLLENTEAFF
DNA: TGTGCCAGCTCACTCTTAGAGAACACTGAAGCTTTCTTT

D: TRBD2
V: TRBV2
J: TRBJ2-1
size: many
CDR3: CASSPGTSGAYNEQFF
DNA: TGTGCCAGCAGCCCCGGGACTAGCGGGGCTTACAATGAGCAGTTCTTC

D: TRBD2
V: TRBV2
J: TRBJ2-1
size: NA
CDR3: CASSTPSGAYNEQFF
DNA: TGTGCCAGCAGTACCCCTAGCGGAGCCTACAATGAGCAGTTCTTC

D: TRBD2
V: TRBV7-8
J: TRBJ2-5
size: many
CDR3: CASSFRTSGNQETQYF
DNA: TGTGCCAGCAGCTTCAGGACTAGCGGGAATCAAGAGACCCAGTACTTC

D: NA
V: TRBV2
J: TRBJ2-2
size: NA
CDR3: CASSNSTFTGELFF
DNA: TGTGCCAGCAGCAACAGTACTTTCACCGGGGAGCTGTTTTTT

D: NA
V: TRBV7-3
J: TRBJ2-3
size: few
CDR3: CASSLQGASSTDTQYF
DNA: TGTGCCAGCAGCTTACAGGGAGCTTCTAGCACAGATACGCAGTATTTT

D: TRBD2
V: TRBV20-1
J: TRBJ2-1
size: NA
CDR3: CSARVAGGSYNEQFF
DNA: TGCAGTGCTAGAGTGGCGGGAGGATCCTACAATGAGCAGTTCTTC

D: NA
V: TRBV7-9
J: TRBJ2-1
size: many
CDR3: CASSQGRLAGEQFF
DNA: TGTGCCAGCAGCCAGGGGCGACTAGCAGGAGAGCAGTTCTTC

D: NA
V: TRBV5-1
J: TRBJ1-1
size: NA
CDR3: CASSLEATPGTEAFF
DNA: TGCGCCAGCAGCTTGGAGGCCACCCCGGGCACTGAAGCTTTCTTT

D: NA
V: TRBV24-1
J: TRBJ2-3
size: NA
CDR3: CATSDRLFSTDTQYF
DNA: TGTGCCACCAGTGACCGACTTTTTTCCACAGATACGCAGTATTTT

D: NA
V: TRBV5-1
J: TRBJ1-1
size: NA
CDR3: CASSPLGVAEAFF
DNA: TGCGCCAGCAGCCCCCTCGGGGTCGCTGAAGCTTTCTTT

D: NA
V: TRBV12-5
J: TRBJ2-5
size: few
CDR3: CASGLVTTGALGTQYF
DNA: TGTGCTAGTGGTTTGGTAACCACCGGGGCCCTAGGGACCCAGTACTTC

D: NA
V: TRBV5-1
J: TRBJ2-2
size: many
CDR3: CASSYIPNTGELFF
DNA: TGCGCCAGCAGCTATATCCCGAACACCGGGGAGCTGTTTTTT

D: NA
V: TRBV24-1
J: TRBJ1-4
size: NA
CDR3: CATSDSVGNEKLFF
DNA: TGTGCCACCAGTGATTCCGTGGGTAATGAAAAACTGTTTTTT

D: TRBD2
V: TRBV7-8
J: TRBJ2-7
size: NA
CDR3: CASSSPSSGRAEDEQYF
DNA: TGTGCCAGCAGCTCCCCTTCTAGCGGGAGGGCCGAAGACGAGCAGTACTTC

D: NA
V: TRBV6-2/TRBV6-3
J: TRBJ2-3
size: many
CDR3: CASSYFPLDSADTQYF
DNA: TGTGCCAGCAGTTACTTCCCCTTGGACAGTGCGGATACGCAGTATTTT

D: NA
V: TRBV24-1
J: TRBJ2-2
size: once
CDR3: CAIEDSHTGELFF
DNA: TGTGCCATCGAAGACAGTCACACCGGGGAGCTGTTTTTT

D: TRBD1
V: TRBV20-1
J: TRBJ2-5
size: many
CDR3: CSALITGQGKQETQYF
DNA: TGCAGTGCTTTGATTACGGGACAGGGAAAACAAGAGACCCAGTACTTC

D: NA
V: TRBV3-1
J: TRBJ1-1
size: many
CDR3: CASSPLWGADTEAFF
DNA: TGTGCCAGCAGCCCATTGTGGGGGGCGGACACTGAAGCTTTCTTT

D: TRBD1
V: TRBV30
J: TRBJ1-5
size: many
CDR3: CAWSAGTGGNQPQHF
DNA: TGTGCCTGGAGTGCAGGGACAGGGGGCAATCAGCCCCAGCATTTT

D: TRBD1
V: TRBV5-4
J: TRBJ1-6
size: NA
CDR3: CASSSNRGSNSPLHF
DNA: TGTGCCAGCAGCTCCAACAGGGGTAGTAATTCACCCCTCCACTTT

D: TRBD1
V: TRBV29-1
J: TRBJ1-2
size: NA
CDR3: CSVEFDRGLGYTF
DNA: TGCAGCGTTGAATTTGACAGGGGACTAGGCTACACCTTC

D: NA
V: TRBV6-4
J: TRBJ2-5
size: NA
CDR3: CATPRWETQYF
DNA: TGTGCCACTCCACGATGGGAGACCCAGTACTTC